This section outlines one T cell receptor (beta chain) sequence together with its context. Its antigen remains unknown. Deletions cut 3 bases from V and 5 bases from J, with 17 bases between. CDR1 is DFQATT and CDR2 is SNEGSKA in the germline V gene (reference sequence). The CDR3 is 15 amino acids. This sample stems from a study of T cell responses to AZD1222 COVID-19 vaccine. This table comes from immunoSEQ multiplex PCR, and its TCRdb copy is limited to in-frame clones, with some not included. The sample lists fewer than 150,000 clones; 75% to 90% were seen once. Overall study results and limits: Repertoires were collected only later (after the peak T cell response had occurred). Per reports, nearly half of all spike-specific TCRs target regions that are unmutated in variants.

The receptor was derived from an adult who received the AZD1222 COVID-19 vaccine. The chain uses TRBV20-1 and TRBJ2-1; tentatively, D is TRBD2 (5 bases). This sample comprised peripheral blood, obtained 28 days after the second AZD1222 dose. CDR3: CSASPGSFWDNEQFF. The CDR3 DNA follows: TGCAGTGCTAGTCCGGGATCGTTTTGGGACAATGAGCAGTTCTTC.